The 9 T cell receptor beta chains in this list originate from one sample, sequenced in a study of early T cells in non-severe SARS-CoV-2 infection (dated by TCRdb to the early 2020s). Library creation used 5' RACE. Instrument on record: NextSeq 500. TCRdb reran the public reads through fastp at Q25 and MiXCR, keeping productive beta chains. Each CDR3 protein appears once, grouped with its most common genes and DNA. A total of some 29,000 distinct CDR3 sequences appear in this sample, 4.5% of them only once. The ten largest clones represent around 6.3% of the sample. Sequencing was carried out using whole blood. The origin of the receptors is an adult who was a healthcare worker with PCR-confirmed SARS-CoV-2 infection or an uninfected control (not recorded which).

At least ten counts were recorded for this clonotype. V and J are TRBV5-4 and TRBJ2-3; no reliable D call. The CDR3 length is 13 residues. With 0 bases removed from V and 1 base from J, the gap between germline ends came to 3 bases. Germline values: CDR1 SGHNT, CDR2 YYREEE (reference sequence). The CDR3 bases are TGTGCCAGCAGCTTGGACCGCACAGATACGCAGTATTTT. This gives the protein CASSLDRTDTQYF.

In its sample, this clonotype was seen a few times. J is TRBJ1-1 and V is TRBV20-1; D is undetermined. In germline, CDR1 is DFQATT, CDR2 SNEGSKA (reference sequence). The ends were cut back, 2 bases at V and 0 bases at J, with 7 bases in the middle. The CDR3 consists of 13 residues. This CDR3 is CSARTTMNTEAFF. Here the CDR3 DNA reads TGCAGTGCTAGAACTACCATGAACACTGAAGCTTTCTTT.

The chain is built from TRBV2 and TRBJ2-1, with D unresolved. The CDR3 runs to 14 residues. Trimming cost V 2 bases and J 3 bases, with 8 bases left between them. Germline-derived CDR1 and CDR2 are SNHLY and FYNNEI. This chain's CDR3 is CASSETRHYNEQFF. The CDR3, as DNA: TGTGCCAGCAGTGAAACTCGGCACTACAATGAGCAGTTCTTC. Supplemented by reference TRBV2 and TRBJ2-1, the full variable domain reads EPEVTQTPSHQVTQMGQEVILRCVPISNHLYFYWYRQILGQKVEFLVSFYNNEISEKSEIFDDQFSVERPDGSNFTLKIRSTKLEDSAMYFCASSETRHYNEQFFGPGTRLTVL.

This chain links TRBV20-1 with TRBJ2-7; the match to TRBD2 covers 7 bases. J lost 2 bases, V lost 6 bases, and 7 bases had no gene match. This CDR3 spans 13 amino acids. The germline V gene has CDR1 DFQATT and CDR2 SNEGSKA (reference sequence). DNA for the CDR3: TGCAGTGCCAACCGGGACTACACCTACGAGCAGTACTTC. Translated, it gives CSANRDYTYEQYF.

This clonotype was found many times. The chain recombines TRBV6-5 with TRBJ1-6; D uncertain. Germline loops: CDR1 MNHEY, CDR2 SVGAGI. V shed 2 bases and J shed 8 bases, with 7 bases lying between them. The CDR3 contains 13 residues. The CDR3 loop reads CASSYRVDSPLHF. DNA for the CDR3: TGTGCCAGCAGTTACAGGGTGGATTCACCCCTCCACTTT.

This clonotype was observed many times. V and J are TRBV20-1 and TRBJ2-3; 7 nucleotides agree with TRBD2. Germline-derived CDR1 and CDR2 are DFQATT and SNEGSKA (reference sequence). The V gene end was trimmed by 4 bases and the J gene end by 0 bases; junction bases not matched to a gene: 7. The CDR3 extends over 15 amino acids. CDR3 residues: CSAMAGATSTDTQYF. CDR3 DNA: TGCAGTGCTATGGCGGGAGCCACTAGCACAGATACGCAGTATTTT.

The CDR3 nucleotides read TGTGCTAGTGGTTTGTGGGGGACTAGCGGGATTATGCCCCAAGAGACCCAGTACTTC. Protein sequence: CASGLWGTSGIMPQETQYF. The J gene is TRBJ2-5, the V gene TRBV12-5; 13 bases match TRBD2. This CDR3 spans 19 amino acids. Germline V gene data show CDR1 as LGHNT and CDR2 as FRNRAP. With V trimmed by 2 bases and J by 1 base, 10 bases remained unmatched. The full variable domain, its missing parts supplied by reference TRBV12-5 and TRBJ2-5, is DARVTQTPRHKVTEMGQEVTMRCQPILGHNTVFWYRQTMMQGLELLAYFRNRAPLDDSGMPKDRFSAEMPDATLATLKIQPSEPRDSAVYFCASGLWGTSGIMPQETQYFGPGTRLLVL.

The V gene is TRBV25-1, the J gene TRBJ2-3; no definite D call. This CDR3 spans 13 amino acids. V lost 8 bases and J lost 2, with 11 bases in between. CDR1 is MGHDK, CDR2 SYGVNS, per germline. DNA of the CDR3: TGTGCCAGCGAGGCTCCGGCCACAGATACGCAGTATTTT. This codes for CASEAPATDTQYF.

This clonotype has a count of ten or more. The V call is TRBV7-9, the J call TRBJ2-5; 7 positions match TRBD1. The CDR3 totals 14 residues. The germline gives CDR1 SEHNR, CDR2 FQNEAQ (reference sequence). Trimming cost V 5 bases and J 7 bases; bases outside gene matches: 10. CDR3 bases: TGTGCCAGCAGCGGGAGACAGGGTGAGGGGACCCAGTACTTC. This gives the protein CASSGRQGEGTQYF.